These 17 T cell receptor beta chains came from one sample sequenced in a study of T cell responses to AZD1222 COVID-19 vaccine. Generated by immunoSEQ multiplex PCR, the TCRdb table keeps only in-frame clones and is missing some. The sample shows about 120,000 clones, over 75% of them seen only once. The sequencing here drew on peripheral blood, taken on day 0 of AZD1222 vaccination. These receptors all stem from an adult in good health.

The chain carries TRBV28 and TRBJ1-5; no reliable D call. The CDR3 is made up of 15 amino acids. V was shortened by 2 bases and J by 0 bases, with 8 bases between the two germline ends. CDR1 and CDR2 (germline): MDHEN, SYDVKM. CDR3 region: CASSLLTLSNQPQHF. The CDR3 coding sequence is TGTGCCAGCAGTTTACTCACTCTTAGCAATCAGCCCCAGCATTTT.

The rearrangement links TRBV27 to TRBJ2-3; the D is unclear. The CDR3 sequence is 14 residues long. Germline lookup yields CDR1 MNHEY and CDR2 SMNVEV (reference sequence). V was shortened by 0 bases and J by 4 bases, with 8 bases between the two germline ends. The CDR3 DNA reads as TGTGCCAGCAGTTTATCGAGAGGAGCAGATACGCAGTATTTT. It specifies CASSLSRGADTQYF.

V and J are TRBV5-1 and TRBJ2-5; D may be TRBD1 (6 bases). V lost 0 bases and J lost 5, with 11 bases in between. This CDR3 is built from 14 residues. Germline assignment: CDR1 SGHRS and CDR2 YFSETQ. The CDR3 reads CASSLGGGAETQYF. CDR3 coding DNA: TGCGCCAGCAGCTTGGGTGGGGGCGCGGAGACCCAGTACTTC.

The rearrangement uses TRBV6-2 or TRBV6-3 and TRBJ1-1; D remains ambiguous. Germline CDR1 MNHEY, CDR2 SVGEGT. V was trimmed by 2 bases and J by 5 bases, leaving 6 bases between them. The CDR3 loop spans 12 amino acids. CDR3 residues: CASSYGWTEAFF. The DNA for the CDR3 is TGTGCCAGCAGTTACGGTTGGACTGAAGCTTTCTTT.

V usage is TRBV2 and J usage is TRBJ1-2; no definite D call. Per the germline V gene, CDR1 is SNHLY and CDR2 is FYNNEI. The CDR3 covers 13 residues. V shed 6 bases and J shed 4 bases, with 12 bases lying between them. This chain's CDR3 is CASRSQSGYGYTF. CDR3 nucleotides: TGTGCCAGCAGGTCCCAGTCAGGCTATGGCTACACCTTC.

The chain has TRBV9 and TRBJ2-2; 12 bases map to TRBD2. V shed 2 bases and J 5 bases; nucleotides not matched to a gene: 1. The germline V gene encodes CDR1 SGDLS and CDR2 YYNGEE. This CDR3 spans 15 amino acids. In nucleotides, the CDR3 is TGTGCCAGCAGCGTGACTAGCGGGGGAACCGGGGAGCTGTTTTTT. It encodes CASSVTSGGTGELFF. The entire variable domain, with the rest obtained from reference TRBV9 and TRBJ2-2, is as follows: DSGVTQTPKHLITATGQRVTLRCSPRSGDLSVYWYQQSLDQGLQFLIQYYNGEERAKGNILERFSAQQFPDLHSELNLSSLELGDSALYFCASSVTSGGTGELFFGEGSRLTVL.

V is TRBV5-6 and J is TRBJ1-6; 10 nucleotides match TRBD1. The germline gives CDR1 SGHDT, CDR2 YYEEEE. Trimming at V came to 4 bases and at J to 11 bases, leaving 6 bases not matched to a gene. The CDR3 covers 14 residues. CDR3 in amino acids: CASSTGGQGAPLHF. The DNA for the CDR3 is TGTGCCAGCAGCACTGGAGGACAGGGGGCACCCCTCCACTTT.

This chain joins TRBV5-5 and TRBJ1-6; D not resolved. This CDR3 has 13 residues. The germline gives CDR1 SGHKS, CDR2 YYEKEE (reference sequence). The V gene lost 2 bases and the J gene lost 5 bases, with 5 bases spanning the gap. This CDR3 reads CASSLDHNSPLHF. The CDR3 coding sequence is TGTGCCAGCAGCTTAGACCATAATTCACCCCTCCACTTT.

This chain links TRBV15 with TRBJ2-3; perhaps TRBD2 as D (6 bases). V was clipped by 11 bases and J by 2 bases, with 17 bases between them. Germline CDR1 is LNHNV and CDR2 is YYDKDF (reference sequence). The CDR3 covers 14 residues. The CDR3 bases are TGTGCCGTGGCGCGGGGCAGTTACACAGATACGCAGTATTTT. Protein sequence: CAVARGSYTDTQYF. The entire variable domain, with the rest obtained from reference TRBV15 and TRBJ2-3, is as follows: DAMVIQNPRYQVTQFGKPVTLSCSQTLNHNVMYWYQQKSSQAPKLLFHYYDKDFNNEADTPDNFQSRRPNTSFCFLDIRSPGLGDTAMYLCAVARGSYTDTQYFGPGTRLTVL.

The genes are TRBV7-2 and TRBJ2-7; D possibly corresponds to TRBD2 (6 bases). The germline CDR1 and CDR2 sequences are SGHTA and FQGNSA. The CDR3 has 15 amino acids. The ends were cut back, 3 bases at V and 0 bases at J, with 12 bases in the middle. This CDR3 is CASSFRRGLSYEQYF. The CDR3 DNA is TGTGCCAGCAGCTTCCGGCGGGGCCTCTCCTACGAGCAGTACTTC.

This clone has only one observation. The CDR3 sequence: CASSYGQNTEAFF. In nucleotides, the CDR3 is TGTGCCAGCAGTTACGGACAGAACACTGAAGCTTTCTTT. This chain joins TRBV6-5 and TRBJ1-1, with D possibly TRBD1 on 5 matching bases. Trimming cost V 2 bases and J 1 base, with 5 bases left between them. The germline gives CDR1 MNHEY, CDR2 SVGAGI. The CDR3 loop spans 13 amino acids.

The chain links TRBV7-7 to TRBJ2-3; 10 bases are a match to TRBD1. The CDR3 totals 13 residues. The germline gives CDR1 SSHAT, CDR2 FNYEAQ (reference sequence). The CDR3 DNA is TGTGCTAGCGGACAGGGGGGCACAGATACGCAGTATTTT. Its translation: CASGQGGTDTQYF.

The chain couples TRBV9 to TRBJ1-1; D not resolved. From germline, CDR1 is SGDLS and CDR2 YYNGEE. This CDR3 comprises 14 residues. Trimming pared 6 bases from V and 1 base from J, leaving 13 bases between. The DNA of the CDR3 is TGTGCCAGCACCATGACCTCTCAGAACACTGAAGCTTTCTTT. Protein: CASTMTSQNTEAFF.

CDR3 protein: CASSRPGQNPYEQYF. CDR3 in DNA: TGTGCCAGCAGTAGACCGGGACAGAATCCCTACGAGCAGTACTTC. The rearrangement links TRBV28 to TRBJ2-7, with 7 bases fitting TRBD1. Germline V lookup: CDR1 MDHEN, CDR2 SYDVKM. The CDR3 spans 15 residues. Trimming removed 5 bases from V and 2 bases from J; junction bases left unmatched: 9.

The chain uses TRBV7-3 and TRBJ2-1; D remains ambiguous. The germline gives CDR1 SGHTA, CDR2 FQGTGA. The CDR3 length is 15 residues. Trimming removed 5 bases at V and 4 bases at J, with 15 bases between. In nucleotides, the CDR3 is TGTGCCAGCAGCCCCCTCACAGCCTCTTACAATGAGCAGTTCTTC. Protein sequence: CASSPLTASYNEQFF.

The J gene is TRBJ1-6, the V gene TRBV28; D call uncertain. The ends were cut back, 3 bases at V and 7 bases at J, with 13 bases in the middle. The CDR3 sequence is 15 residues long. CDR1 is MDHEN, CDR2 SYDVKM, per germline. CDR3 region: CASSLDGPLNSPLHF. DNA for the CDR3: TGTGCCAGCAGTTTGGACGGCCCCCTCAATTCACCCCTCCACTTT.

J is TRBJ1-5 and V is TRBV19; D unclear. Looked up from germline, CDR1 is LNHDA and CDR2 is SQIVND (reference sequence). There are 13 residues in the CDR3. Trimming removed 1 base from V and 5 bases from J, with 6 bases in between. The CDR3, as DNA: TGTGCCAGTAGTATAGTGGCCGATCAGCCCCAGCATTTT. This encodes CASSIVADQPQHF.